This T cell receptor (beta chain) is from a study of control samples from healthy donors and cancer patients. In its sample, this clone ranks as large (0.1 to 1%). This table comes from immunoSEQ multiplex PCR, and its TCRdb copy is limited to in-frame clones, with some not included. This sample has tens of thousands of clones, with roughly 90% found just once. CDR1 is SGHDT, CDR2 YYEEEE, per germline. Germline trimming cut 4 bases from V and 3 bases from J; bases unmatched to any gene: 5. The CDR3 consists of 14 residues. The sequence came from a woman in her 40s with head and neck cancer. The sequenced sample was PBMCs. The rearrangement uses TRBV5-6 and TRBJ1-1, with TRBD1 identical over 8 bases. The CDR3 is CASSVWTGYTEAFF. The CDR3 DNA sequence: TGTGCCAGCAGCGTGTGGACAGGGTACACTGAAGCTTTCTTT. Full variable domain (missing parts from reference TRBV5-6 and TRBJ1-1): DAGVTQSPTHLIKTRGQQVTLRCSPKSGHDTVSWYQQALGQGPQFIFQYYEEEERQRGNFPDRFSGHQFPNYSSELNVNALLLGDSALYLCASSVWTGYTEAFFGQGTRLTVV.